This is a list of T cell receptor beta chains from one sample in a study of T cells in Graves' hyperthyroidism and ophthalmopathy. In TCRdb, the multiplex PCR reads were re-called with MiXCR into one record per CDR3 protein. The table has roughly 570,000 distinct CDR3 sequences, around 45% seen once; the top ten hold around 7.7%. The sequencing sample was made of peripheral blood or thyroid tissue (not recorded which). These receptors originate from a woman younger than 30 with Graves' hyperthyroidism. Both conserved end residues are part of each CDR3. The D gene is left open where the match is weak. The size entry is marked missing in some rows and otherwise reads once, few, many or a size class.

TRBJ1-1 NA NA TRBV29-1 TGCAGCTTCGTTCGGAGCTCTGAAGCTTTCTTT CSFVRSSEAFF
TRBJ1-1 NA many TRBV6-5 TGTGCCAGCGCCGACGGACAGTTCGGCACTGAAGCTTTCTTT CASADGQFGTEAFF
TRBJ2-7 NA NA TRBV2 TGTGCCAGCAGTGCCCAATGGGGCGAGCAGTACTTC CASSAQWGEQYF
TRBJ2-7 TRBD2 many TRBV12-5 TGTGCTAGTGGTTTTGGGGGGGTTGAGCAGTACTTC CASGFGGVEQYF
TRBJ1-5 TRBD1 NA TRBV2 TGTGCCAGCAGCGACCAGGGGGGGTCGGGCAATCAGCCCCAGCATTTT CASSDQGGSGNQPQHF
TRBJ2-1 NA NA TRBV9 TGTGCCAGCAGCGCAACGGACAATGAGCAGTTCTTC CASSATDNEQFF
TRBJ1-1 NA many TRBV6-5 TGTGCCAGCAGTTATACAGGGAGAAACACTGAAGCTTTCTTT CASSYTGRNTEAFF
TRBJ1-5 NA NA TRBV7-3 TGTGCCAGCAGCGTAGGGGCGCACAGCAATCAGCCCCAGCATTTT CASSVGAHSNQPQHF
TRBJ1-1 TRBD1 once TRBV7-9 TGTGCCAGCAGCTCACCAAGGACAGGGAACACTGAAGCTTTCTTT CASSSPRTGNTEAFF
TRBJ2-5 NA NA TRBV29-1 TGCAGCGTTGCCAGCAGCTCCAGGGGACCGGAGACCCAGTACTTC CSVASSSRGPETQYF
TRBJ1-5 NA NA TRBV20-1 TGCAGTGCTAGTGTGGGGCCGCTGGTCGGGCAGCCCCAGCATTTT CSASVGPLVGQPQHF
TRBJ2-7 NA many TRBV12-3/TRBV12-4 TGTGCCAGCAGTTTAGGGAGTTCTTCCGAGCAGTACTTC CASSLGSSSEQYF
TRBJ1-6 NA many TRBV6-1 TGTGCCAGCAGTGATCCGGGGCGTAATTCACCCCTCCACTTT CASSDPGRNSPLHF
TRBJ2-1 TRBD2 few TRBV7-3 TGTGCCAGCAGCTCTGTCGGGGGGGCTCAGTTCTTC CASSSVGGAQFF
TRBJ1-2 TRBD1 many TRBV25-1 TGTGCCAGCGCCGGTGCCCCGGGACAGGCGACAGCTAACTATGGCTACACCTTC CASAGAPGQATANYGYTF
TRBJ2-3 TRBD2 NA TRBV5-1 TGCGCCAGCAGCTTCGAAGCGGGGAGGGTGGGTGATACGCAGTATTTT CASSFEAGRVGDTQYF
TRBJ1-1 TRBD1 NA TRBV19 TGTGCCAGTAGTATTAGGCAGGGGGCAAATGAAGCTTTCTTT CASSIRQGANEAFF
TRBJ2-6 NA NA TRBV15 TGTGCCACCAGCAGAGGTCAGGGGCGATTCTTAACTGGGGCCAACGTCCTGACTTTC CATSRGQGRFLTGANVLTF
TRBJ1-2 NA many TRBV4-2 TGTGCCAGCAGCCAAGAAGGCGTACGGACCGATGGCTACACCTTC CASSQEGVRTDGYTF
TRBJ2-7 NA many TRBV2 TGTGCCAGCATGGGTGGGATCGAGCAGTACTTC CASMGGIEQYF
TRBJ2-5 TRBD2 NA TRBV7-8 TGTGCCAGCAGCGTAACTAGCGGGCCGGAGGAGACCCAGTACTTC CASSVTSGPEETQYF
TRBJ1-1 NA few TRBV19 TGTGCCAGTAGTCCCACAGGGTCGGCGAACACTGAAGCTTTCTTT CASSPTGSANTEAFF
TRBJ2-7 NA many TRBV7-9 TGTGCCAGCAGCCCCCGGACCGGACTTGGGCAGTACTTC CASSPRTGLGQYF
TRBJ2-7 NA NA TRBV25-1 TGTGCCAGCAGTGAATTTCCCACAATCGACGAGCAGTACTTC CASSEFPTIDEQYF
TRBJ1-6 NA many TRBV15 TGTGCCACCAGCAGAGACTCTGTCGGGCGCCGGGCACCCCTCCACTTT CATSRDSVGRRAPLHF
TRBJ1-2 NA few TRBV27 TGTGCCAGCAGTTTACAGGCCGGAAGGGGGGGCTATGGCTACACCTTC CASSLQAGRGGYGYTF
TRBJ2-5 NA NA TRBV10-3 TGTGCCATCAGTGAGTCGAATATCAGGGCTGATCAGCCCCAGTACTTC CAISESNIRADQPQYF
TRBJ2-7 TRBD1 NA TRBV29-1 TGCAGCGTTGATGGACAGGGGGCATCCTACGAGCAGTACTTC CSVDGQGASYEQYF
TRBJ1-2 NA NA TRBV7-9 TGTGCCAGCAGCTTAGACGGGACACCGAACTATGGCTACACCTTC CASSLDGTPNYGYTF
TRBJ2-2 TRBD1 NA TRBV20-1 TGCAGTGCTTGGGGGACAGGGGGCACCGGGGAGCTGTTTTTT CSAWGTGGTGELFF
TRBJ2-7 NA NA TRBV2 TGTGCCAGGCTCGATGGACAGAGCACCTACGAGCAGTACTTC CARLDGQSTYEQYF
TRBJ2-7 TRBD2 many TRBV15 TGTGCCACCAGCCCCCATGCGGTAGCGGGAGGTTCCTCCTACGAGCAGTACTTC CATSPHAVAGGSSYEQYF
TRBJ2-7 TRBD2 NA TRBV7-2 TGTGCCAGCAGACCGGGACTATCCTCCTACGAGCAGTACTTC CASRPGLSSYEQYF
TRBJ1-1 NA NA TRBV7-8 TGTGCCAGCAGCTTAGAAGGCAGGCCAGGTGAAGCTTTCTTT CASSLEGRPGEAFF
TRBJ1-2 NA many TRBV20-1 TGCAGTGCTAGACCCAGGAGAGGCTATGGCTACACCTTC CSARPRRGYGYTF
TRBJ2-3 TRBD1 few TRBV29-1 TGCAGCACGACGGACAGGGATCTAACAGATACGCAGTATTTT CSTTDRDLTDTQYF
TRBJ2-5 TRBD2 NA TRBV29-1 TGCAGCGTTGTAGGGACTAGCGGGCAACAAGAGACCCAGTACTTC CSVVGTSGQQETQYF
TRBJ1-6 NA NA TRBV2 TGTGCCAGCACAGATTCTAGGGGCACACCGCCTTTT CASTDSRGTPPF
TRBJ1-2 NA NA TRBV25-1 NA CASSIYLCSVIWDRTYGYTF
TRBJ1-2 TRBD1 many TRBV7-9 TGTGCCAGCAGTTCCACACAGGGGACTAACTATGGCTACACCTTC CASSSTQGTNYGYTF
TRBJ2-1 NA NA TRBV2 TGTGCCAGCAGTGGGCTAGCGAGCGATGAGCAGTTCTTC CASSGLASDEQFF